These T cell receptor beta chains were read from a single sample in a study of cytomegalovirus exposure and HLA in healthy donors. The table came from immunoSEQ multiplex PCR; TCRdb's copy has only in-frame clones and leaves some out. This table has some 80,000 clones, over 70% appearing once. Sequencing used PBMCs. These receptor sequences come from a man younger than 30 in good health and CMV-seropositive. Both conserved end residues are part of each CDR3. A D gene is named only where the DNA matches it firmly. Part of the rows lack a size; the others show once, few, many or a class for expanded clones.

J gene: TRBJ1-1
D gene: TRBD1
clone size: few
V gene: TRBV28
CDR3 DNA: TGTGCCAGCAGCCTCCTAGGACAGGCAAAAACTTTCTTT
CDR3 protein: CASSLLGQAKTFF

J gene: TRBJ2-2
D gene: TRBD2
clone size: few
V gene: TRBV18
CDR3 DNA: TGTGCCAGCTCATCCCTAGCGGGAGGCGAAACCGGGGAGCTGTTTTTT
CDR3 protein: CASSSLAGGETGELFF

J gene: TRBJ2-1
D gene: -
clone size: -
V gene: TRBV6-5
CDR3 DNA: TGTGCCAGCAGTTATTCGGGGAGGCGCAATGAGCAGTTCTTC
CDR3 protein: CASSYSGRRNEQFF

J gene: TRBJ2-5
D gene: -
clone size: -
V gene: TRBV6-6
CDR3 DNA: TGTGCCAGCAGCCCATCGGGGGTCCGCCAAGAGACCCAGTACTTC
CDR3 protein: CASSPSGVRQETQYF

J gene: TRBJ1-2
D gene: -
clone size: few
V gene: TRBV9
CDR3 DNA: TGTGCCAGCAGCGTAGTAGGGACTCAGGGCTATGGCTACACCTTC
CDR3 protein: CASSVVGTQGYGYTF

J gene: TRBJ2-6
D gene: TRBD1
clone size: -
V gene: TRBV2
CDR3 DNA: TGTGCCAGCTCACGGGACAGGGGGCGTGGGGCCAACGTCCTGACTTTC
CDR3 protein: CASSRDRGRGANVLTF

J gene: TRBJ1-5
D gene: -
clone size: -
V gene: TRBV18
CDR3 DNA: TGTGCCAGCTCACCAGGGCAGATACGGCAGCCCCAGCATTTT
CDR3 protein: CASSPGQIRQPQHF

J gene: TRBJ1-1
D gene: TRBD1
clone size: once
V gene: TRBV11-2
CDR3 DNA: TGTGCCAGCAGGGGACAGGGGTCTGAAGCTTTCTTT
CDR3 protein: CASRGQGSEAFF

J gene: TRBJ2-3
D gene: -
clone size: -
V gene: TRBV5-1
CDR3 DNA: TGCGCCAGCAGCTTGGGCTATGTGGGCGGAGGAGATACGCAGTATTTT
CDR3 protein: CASSLGYVGGGDTQYF

J gene: TRBJ2-1
D gene: TRBD2
clone size: few
V gene: TRBV6-5
CDR3 DNA: TGTGCCAGCAGGACCCGGGGGGGACTCAATGAGCAGTTCTTC
CDR3 protein: CASRTRGGLNEQFF

J gene: TRBJ2-2
D gene: -
clone size: -
V gene: TRBV25-1
CDR3 DNA: TGTGCCAGCAGTGACTTTACCCCAGGGACCGGGGAGCTGTTTTTT
CDR3 protein: CASSDFTPGTGELFF

J gene: TRBJ1-2
D gene: TRBD1
clone size: -
V gene: TRBV6-5
CDR3 DNA: TGTGCCACCAAGGGACAGTCGGGAGGCTACACCTTC
CDR3 protein: CATKGQSGGYTF

J gene: TRBJ2-5
D gene: -
clone size: -
V gene: TRBV29-1
CDR3 DNA: TGCAGCGTTGTGTTTAGCGATGGGGAGACCCAGTACTTC
CDR3 protein: CSVVFSDGETQYF

J gene: TRBJ1-5
D gene: -
clone size: -
V gene: TRBV28
CDR3 DNA: TGTGCCATCTCGGGGTTGCTCAATCAAGGGCCCCAGCATTTT
CDR3 protein: CAISGLLNQGPQHF

J gene: TRBJ1-4
D gene: TRBD1
clone size: -
V gene: TRBV7-6
CDR3 DNA: TGTGCCAGCAGCACAGGGGGCACTACTAATGAAAAACTGTTTTTT
CDR3 protein: CASSTGGTTNEKLFF

J gene: TRBJ2-3
D gene: -
clone size: -
V gene: TRBV27
CDR3 DNA: TGTGCCAGCAGTTTCAAGGAGACAGATACGCAGTATTTT
CDR3 protein: CASSFKETDTQYF

J gene: TRBJ1-1
D gene: -
clone size: once
V gene: TRBV28
CDR3 DNA: TGTGCCAGCAGTACTACAGGGTGGGGTGAAGCTTTCTTT
CDR3 protein: CASSTTGWGEAFF

J gene: TRBJ2-1
D gene: -
clone size: -
V gene: TRBV5-1
CDR3 DNA: TGCGCCAGCAGCTACGGACAGAAGACTCTATCTGAGCAGTTCTTC
CDR3 protein: CASSYGQKTLSEQFF

J gene: TRBJ2-7
D gene: -
clone size: -
V gene: TRBV2
CDR3 DNA: TGTGCCAGCATGACTGAGAGTTTCGAGCAGTACTTC
CDR3 protein: CASMTESFEQYF

J gene: TRBJ1-1
D gene: TRBD1
clone size: once
V gene: TRBV27
CDR3 DNA: TGTGCCAGCAGACAGGGGGTGAACACTGAAGCTTTCTTT
CDR3 protein: CASRQGVNTEAFF

J gene: TRBJ1-4
D gene: TRBD1
clone size: -
V gene: TRBV2
CDR3 DNA: TGTGCCAGCAGTGCGCGACAGGGGCTAACTAATGAAAAACTGTTTTTT
CDR3 protein: CASSARQGLTNEKLFF

J gene: TRBJ1-5
D gene: TRBD1
clone size: few
V gene: TRBV6-5
CDR3 DNA: TGTGCCAGCAGAAGGGGGCGCGGCAATCAGCCCCAGCATTTT
CDR3 protein: CASRRGRGNQPQHF

J gene: TRBJ2-7
D gene: -
clone size: -
V gene: TRBV20-1
CDR3 DNA: TGCAGTGCCAGGACAGCCTACGAGCAGTACTTC
CDR3 protein: CSARTAYEQYF

J gene: TRBJ1-4
D gene: -
clone size: few
V gene: TRBV16
CDR3 DNA: TGTGCCAGCAGCCCTCGGGACACCACTAAGCGGGAAAAACTGTTTTTT
CDR3 protein: CASSPRDTTKREKLFF

J gene: TRBJ2-1
D gene: -
clone size: -
V gene: TRBV14
CDR3 DNA: TGTGCCAGCAGCCAAGGGCTGCCCCGGGGAGAGTTCTTC
CDR3 protein: CASSQGLPRGEFF

J gene: TRBJ1-3
D gene: -
clone size: few
V gene: TRBV11-2
CDR3 DNA: TGTGCCAGCAGCTTACCGGGAGGCTCTGGAAACACCATATATTTT
CDR3 protein: CASSLPGGSGNTIYF

J gene: TRBJ2-3
D gene: -
clone size: -
V gene: TRBV4-1
CDR3 DNA: TGCGCCAGCAGCCAAGAAGGTGTCTCGGGGATGGATACGCAGTATTTT
CDR3 protein: CASSQEGVSGMDTQYF

J gene: TRBJ2-6
D gene: -
clone size: once
V gene: TRBV7-9
CDR3 DNA: TGTGCCAGCAGTGCAAGGGGCTCTGGGGCCAACGTCCTGACTTTC
CDR3 protein: CASSARGSGANVLTF

J gene: TRBJ2-7
D gene: -
clone size: -
V gene: TRBV4-1
CDR3 DNA: TGCGCCAGCAGCCCGAGGTACATGGGGCAGTACGAGCAGTACTTC
CDR3 protein: CASSPRYMGQYEQYF

J gene: TRBJ2-3
D gene: TRBD2
clone size: -
V gene: TRBV6-5
CDR3 DNA: TGTGCCAGCAGCGGACTAGCTAGCACAGATACGCAGTATTTT
CDR3 protein: CASSGLASTDTQYF